A single TCR beta chain is shown here with its context. A second PCR of 7 to 11 cycles used a sample-barcoded 5' primer and a J-beta primer mix. TCRdb called the 5' RACE reads again in MiXCR, with one record for every CDR3 protein. The sample has 1.5 million to 2 million distinct CDR3 sequences; roughly 49% are singletons. The sample comes from a study of blood T cells in healthy people across ages. Trimming shortened V by 5 bases and J by 7 bases, and 15 bases separated the two germline ends. This CDR3 comprises 15 residues. CDR1 and CDR2 from the germline V gene are SGHAT and FQNNGV. The gene calls are TRBV11-2 and TRBJ1-6; D may be TRBD1 (6 bases). Sample: blood. The sequence was obtained from a woman in her forties in good health. In nucleotides, the CDR3 is TGTGCCAGCAGCGGACACGGGACACCGAATTCACCCCTCCACTTT. This sequence encodes CASSGHGTPNSPLHF.